The 4 T cell receptor beta chains below were found in one sample sequenced in a study of blood T cells in healthy people across ages. Primers used in a second PCR of roughly 6 to 11 cycles were a sample-barcoded 5' primer and a J-beta primer mix. TCRdb analysed the 5' RACE reads with MiXCR anew, one entry per CDR3 protein. The data contain 540,000 or so distinct CDR3 sequences, 25% to 30% of them singletons. The sample was blood. These receptors were obtained from a woman aged 70-85 years in good health.

The V and J genes are TRBV7-3 and TRBJ2-3, with D tentatively TRBD1 or TRBD2 (6 bases each). V gave up 7 bases and J gave up 5 bases, with 13 bases separating them. There are 13 residues in the CDR3. From germline, CDR1 is SGHTA and CDR2 FQGTGA. CDR3 amino acids: CASTGGGVDTQYF. The CDR3 bases are TGTGCCAGCACAGGAGGGGGTGTAGATACGCAGTATTTT.

Worth noting for this clonotype: A read error may produce the germline difference seen at one junction end. The rearrangement uses TRBV4-2 and TRBJ1-1; the D gene is possibly TRBD1 (5 bases). The germline V gene encodes CDR1 LGHNA and CDR2 YNFKEQ. This CDR3 is 15 amino acids long. The CDR3 DNA sequence: TGTGCCAGCAGCCGGGGTTATCGGGGGTACACTGAGGCTTTCTTT. Protein: CASSRGYRGYTEAFF.

The rearrangement joins TRBV6-1 to TRBJ2-4; 8 nucleotides align to TRBD1. The V gene's germline CDR1 is MNHNS and CDR2 SASEGT. The CDR3 consists of 14 residues. The ends lost 1 base at V and 12 bases at J; junction bases unmatched: 8. In nucleotides, the CDR3 is TGTGCCAGCAGTGAAGAGGGCAGGGGGCTAGATCAGTACTTC. Its translation: CASSEEGRGLDQYF.

The chain recombines TRBV5-1 with TRBJ1-5; possible D gene TRBD1, 6 bases. The V gene's germline CDR1 is SGHRS and CDR2 YFSETQ. This CDR3 is built from 17 residues. Trimming cost V 0 bases and J 0 bases, with 13 bases left between them. The CDR3, as DNA: TGCGCCAGCAGCTTGGGGAGACAGGTAGTTAGCAATCAGCCCCAGCATTTT. Protein: CASSLGRQVVSNQPQHF. Looking up the rest from reference TRBV5-1 and TRBJ1-5 gives the full variable domain: KAGVTQTPRYLIKTRGQQVTLSCSPISGHRSVSWYQQTPGQGLQFLFEYFSETQRNKGNFPGRFSGRQFSNSRSEMNVSTLELGDSALYLCASSLGRQVVSNQPQHFGDGTRLSIL.